This T cell receptor (beta chain) was captured by sequencing in a study of T cells in Graves' hyperthyroidism and ophthalmopathy. General observations from the study: Ophthalmopathy, which appeared later, was predicted by the model a median approximately six months before onset.

Comments on this clonotype: Its antigen remains unidentified.

The CDR3 loop spans 15 amino acids. From germline, CDR1 is LGHDT and CDR2 YNNKEL (reference sequence). Germline trimming cut 5 bases from V and 7 bases from J; bases unmatched to any gene: 12. The study left out patients who had uncontrolled infection, other autoimmune disease, pregnancy or lactation. An approximately 9.8 ml volume of fresh peripheral blood provided the PBMCs. Amplified regions were TCR beta CDR3 sequences from RNA transcripts. TCR CDR3 regions were first amplified by RT-PCR with HTBI primers. TCRdb re-analysed the multiplex PCR reads in MiXCR, keeping a single row per CDR3 protein. The table lists a few hundred thousand distinct CDR3 sequences, around an eighth of them singletons.

The rearrangement links TRBV3-1 to TRBJ2-7, with TRBD2 matching 9 bases. The sequencing input was blood. The source of this sequence is a woman younger than 35 with Graves' hyperthyroidism. In nucleotides, the CDR3 is TGTGCCAGCAGCTCTAGCGGGACAAGCCTACGGGAGCAGTACTTC. Translation: CASSSSGTSLREQYF.